This T cell receptor beta chain was profiled in a study of blood T cell repertoires in COVID-19. Study information: Donors in the United States, Italy and Spain gave samples during acute or convalescent COVID-19. T cells, B-cell-depleted T cells, or PBMCs supplied cDNA or gDNA.

Authors' analysis steps: Nucleated cell counts were estimated from reference gene primer amplification. Assay used: immunoSEQ multiplex PCR; TCRdb lists only in-frame clones, some missing. V, J and clone size reflect that table, while D and trimming were determined from the DNA. The sample contains tens of thousands of clones, about 90% of which appear only once. This TCR was recovered from a woman aged 70-85 years with acute or convalescent COVID-19. Sequenced sample: peripheral blood.

The CDR3 nucleotides are TGTGCCAGTAGTAGGGCAAGAAATCAGCCCCAGCATTTT. Protein product: CASSRARNQPQHF. V is TRBV19 and J is TRBJ1-5; D is undetermined. Trimming left V 4 bases short and J 4 bases short, with 8 bases between. The CDR3 totals 13 residues. The germline V gene has CDR1 LNHDA and CDR2 SQIVND (reference sequence).